This TCR beta chain was found in a study of immune characterization of retroperitoneal liposarcoma. Using its own MiXCR run on the PCR reads, TCRdb lists one record per CDR3 protein. The sample lists around 12,000 distinct CDR3 sequences, roughly 44% occurring once. The clonotype comes from a female donor with retroperitoneal liposarcoma. The sequenced sample consisted of tumor tissue.

The CDR3 here is CASSPPGQRDQPQHF. The CDR3 DNA reads as TGTGCCAGCAGTCCCCCGGGACAGAGGGATCAGCCCCAGCATTTT. The chain recombines TRBV12-3 or TRBV12-4 with TRBJ1-5, with TRBD1 identical over 7 bases. J gave up 5 bases and V 5 bases, and 9 bases lay outside the gene matches. The CDR3 length is 15 residues.